These 23 T cell receptor beta chains originate from one sample sequenced in a study of radiotherapy plus CTLA-4 blockade in lung cancer. Sequencing used immunoSEQ multiplex PCR; TCRdb keeps in-frame clones, though not all of them. Of tens of thousands of clones listed, about 90% were seen once; the top ten hold more than 2%. Here the sequenced sample was peripheral blood, taken from a patient treated with radiotherapy plus ipilimumab. The receptor set was obtained from a human donor with non-small cell lung cancer who had a partial response to radiotherapy plus ipilimumab.

The chain carries TRBV7-2 and TRBJ2-4, with 9 bases fitting TRBD2. CDR3 length: 16 amino acids. V was clipped by 5 bases and J by 3 bases; unmatched bases: 8. The germline V gene has CDR1 SGHTA and CDR2 FQGNSA. The DNA of the CDR3 is TGTGCCAGCAGCCGGTTTGCACTAGCGGGCAAAAACATTCAGTACTTC. Protein: CASSRFALAGKNIQYF.

This sequence joins TRBV11-2 and TRBJ2-7; maybe TRBD1 (5 bases). Trimming took off 4 bases at V and 4 bases at J, with 8 bases between the two ends. In germline, CDR1 is SGHAT, CDR2 FQNNGV. The CDR3 covers 12 residues. This chain's CDR3 is CASSSTGYEQYF. In DNA, the CDR3 is TGTGCCAGCAGCTCCACAGGATACGAGCAGTACTTC.

This clone was detected only a few times. The chain joins TRBV6-5 to TRBJ2-5; 10 bases map to TRBD2. J was trimmed by 9 bases and V by 5 bases; bases with no gene match: 9. From germline, CDR1 is MNHEY and CDR2 SVGAGI. The CDR3 runs 14 residues. Here the CDR3 reads CASSDFSGRLPQYF. In DNA, the CDR3 is TGTGCCAGCAGTGACTTTAGCGGGAGGTTGCCCCAGTACTTC.

The chain couples TRBV5-4 to TRBJ2-2; 12 bases line up with TRBD2. Germline CDR1 and CDR2: SGHNT and YYREEE (reference sequence). Trimming removed 4 bases from V and 9 bases from J; junction bases left unmatched: 10. The CDR3 totals 16 residues. CDR3: CASSLASGGGFRELFF. CDR3 DNA sequence: TGTGCCAGCAGCCTGGCTAGCGGGGGGGGCTTCCGGGAGCTGTTTTTT. Complete variable domain (other parts from reference TRBV5-4 and TRBJ2-2): ETGVTQSPTHLIKTRGQQVTLRCSSQSGHNTVSWYQQALGQGPQFIFQYYREEENGRGNFPPRFSGLQFPNYSSELNVNALELDDSALYLCASSLASGGGFRELFFGEGSRLTVL.

CDR3 DNA: TGTGCCAGCAGCCCCTCAGGGAAAGCGAACACCGGGGAGCTGTTTTTT. Residues: CASSPSGKANTGELFF. The gene calls are TRBV16 and TRBJ2-2; tentatively, D is TRBD1 (5 bases). Germline CDR1 reads KGHSY; CDR2 reads FQNENV. Trimming pared 4 bases from V and 0 bases from J, leaving 12 bases between. The CDR3 has 16 residues. Drawing the rest from reference TRBV16 and TRBJ2-2, the complete variable domain is GEEVAQTPKHLVRGEGQKAKLYCAPIKGHSYVFWYQQVLKNEFKFLISFQNENVFDETGMPKERFSAKCLPNSPCSLEIQATKLEDSAVYFCASSPSGKANTGELFFGEGSRLTVL.

In DNA, the CDR3 is TGCGCCAGCAGCTCCGACAGGCTGAGCTCCTACGAGCAGTACTTC. Its translation is CASSSDRLSSYEQYF. J is TRBJ2-7 and V is TRBV5-1, with D possibly being TRBD1 (6 bases). This CDR3 is built from 15 residues. Trimming took 3 bases from V and 0 from J, leaving 13 bases between them. Germline loops: CDR1 SGHRS, CDR2 YFSETQ. Together with reference TRBV5-1 and TRBJ2-7, the CDR3 gives the full variable domain: KAGVTQTPRYLIKTRGQQVTLSCSPISGHRSVSWYQQTPGQGLQFLFEYFSETQRNKGNFPGRFSGRQFSNSRSEMNVSTLELGDSALYLCASSSDRLSSYEQYFGPGTRLTVT.

This chain joins TRBV6-5 and TRBJ2-5, with TRBD2 matching over 7 bases. The CDR3 contains 16 residues. With V trimmed by 2 bases and J by 4 bases, 10 bases remained unmatched. The germline V gene has CDR1 MNHEY and CDR2 SVGAGI. In nucleotides, the CDR3 is TGTGCCAGCAGTTACGTGGGCGGGAGAATTGCAGAGACCCAGTACTTC. Its protein product is CASSYVGGRIAETQYF.

The chain has TRBV5-4 and TRBJ2-2; D may be TRBD2 (5 bases). The CDR3 covers 17 residues. Germline V CDR1 and CDR2: SGHNT, YYREEE (reference sequence). Trimming pared 4 bases from V and 4 bases from J, leaving 20 bases between. Written as DNA, the CDR3 is TGTGCCAGCAGCCCAACTCCGGGATACCCAGTCACCGGGGAGCTGTTTTTT. Its protein is CASSPTPGYPVTGELFF. The full variable domain, in which reference TRBV5-4 and TRBJ2-2 provide the parts outside the CDR3, is ETGVTQSPTHLIKTRGQQVTLRCSSQSGHNTVSWYQQALGQGPQFIFQYYREEENGRGNFPPRFSGLQFPNYSSELNVNALELDDSALYLCASSPTPGYPVTGELFFGEGSRLTVL.

This chain joins TRBV6-5 and TRBJ1-5, with unresolved D. This CDR3 comprises 12 residues. The V and J ends lost 10 bases and 6 bases respectively, with 13 bases between them. CDR1 and CDR2 from the germline V gene are MNHEY and SVGAGI. CDR3 protein: CATSRLGQPQHF. The CDR3 nucleotides read TGTGCCACCAGCAGACTCGGTCAGCCCCAGCATTTT.

The chain links TRBV6-5 to TRBJ2-3, with unresolved D. Trimming took off 4 bases at V and 5 bases at J, with 4 bases between the two ends. The CDR3 is 11 amino acids. CDR1 is MNHEY and CDR2 is SVGAGI in the germline V gene. For the CDR3, the DNA is TGTGCCAGCAGTTTCATAGATACGCAGTATTTT. Translating it yields CASSFIDTQYF.

This chain links TRBV28 with TRBJ1-5; D not resolved. V shed 2 bases and J shed 6 bases, with 8 bases lying between them. This CDR3 region has 13 residues. The germline V gene has CDR1 MDHEN and CDR2 SYDVKM. The CDR3: CASSLTRSQPQHF. The CDR3, as DNA: TGTGCCAGCAGTTTAACAAGAAGTCAGCCCCAGCATTTT.

This sequence joins TRBV2 and TRBJ2-3; TRBD2 agrees at 8 bases. Germline values: CDR1 SNHLY, CDR2 FYNNEI. V was pared by 8 bases and J by 7 bases, with 11 bases of the junction left unmatched. The CDR3 contains 14 residues. Here the CDR3 DNA reads TGTGCCAGCTACCTCCCGGGACTAGTCAATACGCAGTATTTT. This translates into CASYLPGLVNTQYF.

The rearrangement links TRBV19 to TRBJ2-4; 8 positions agree with TRBD1. This CDR3 has 17 residues. Germline V gives CDR1 LNHDA, CDR2 SQIVND (reference sequence). J lost 0 bases, V lost 5 bases, and 9 bases had no gene match. The CDR3 bases are TGTGCCAGTAGTGCCGACACAGGGGGGTTAGCCAAAAACATTCAGTACTTC. This translates into CASSADTGGLAKNIQYF.

This chain connects TRBV7-9 to TRBJ2-5; perhaps TRBD1 as D (6 bases). There are 14 residues in the CDR3. Germline CDR1 is SEHNR and CDR2 is FQNEAQ (reference sequence). Trimming shortened V by 3 bases and J by 5 bases, and 13 bases separated the two germline ends. The CDR3 sequence: CASSLGAIGETQYF. The DNA of the CDR3 is TGTGCCAGCAGCTTGGGGGCAATAGGGGAGACCCAGTACTTC.

This rearrangement joins TRBV29-1 to TRBJ1-5, with a weak D call TRBD1 (6 bases). Trimming took 6 bases from V and 2 from J, leaving 8 bases between them. The CDR3 totals 12 residues. The germline gives CDR1 SQVTM, CDR2 ANQGSEA. The CDR3: CSVRQGNQPQHF. Written as DNA, the CDR3 is TGCAGCGTACGACAGGGCAATCAGCCCCAGCATTTT.

V and J are TRBV27 and TRBJ1-1, with a tentative D call TRBD1 (5 bases). Germline CDR1 is MNHEY and CDR2 is SMNVEV (reference sequence). The length of the CDR3 is 16 residues. The V end was cut by 2 bases, the J end by 0 bases, with 13 bases between. This CDR3 is CASSLGGGYMNTEAFF. CDR3 sequence (DNA): TGTGCCAGCAGTTTAGGCGGGGGGTACATGAACACTGAAGCTTTCTTT.

This chain connects TRBV28 to TRBJ2-7; 7 bases are a match to TRBD1. Trimming at V came to 6 bases and at J to 2 bases, leaving 10 bases not matched to a gene. This CDR3 has 15 amino acids. CDR1 MDHEN and CDR2 SYDVKM come from the germline V gene. This CDR3 reads CASSHSGQWPYEQYV. In DNA form, the CDR3 reads TGTGCCAGCAGCCACTCGGGACAGTGGCCCTACGAGCAGTACGTC.

The chain employs TRBV10-3 and TRBJ1-5; D is uncertain. Per germline, CDR1 ENHRY and CDR2 SYGVKD. This CDR3 contains 13 residues. The germline V and J ends were trimmed by 2 bases and 0 bases, with 2 bases remaining between them. The CDR3 protein is CAISELSNQPQHF. The CDR3 DNA follows: TGTGCCATCAGTGAGCTTAGCAATCAGCCCCAGCATTTT.

This chain connects TRBV7-2 to TRBJ2-2; 13 bases agree with TRBD2. The CDR3 sequence is 17 residues long. Germline loops: CDR1 SGHTA, CDR2 FQGNSA. V trimming: 5 bases; J trimming: 0 bases; junction bases outside the gene matches: 3. In DNA, the CDR3 is TGTGCCAGCAGCCGGACTAGCGGGAGCGCGAACACCGGGGAGCTGTTTTTT. Protein sequence: CASSRTSGSANTGELFF.

The chain carries TRBV6-1 and TRBJ2-5; D unresolved. This CDR3 spans 13 amino acids. Germline CDR1 reads MNHNS; CDR2 reads SASEGT. The ends were cut back, 2 bases at V and 1 base at J, with 5 bases in the middle. The CDR3, as DNA: TGTGCCAGCAGTGAATATCTCCAAGAGACCCAGTACTTC. Its translation: CASSEYLQETQYF.

The rearrangement joins TRBV6-1 to TRBJ2-3; 10 nucleotides line up with TRBD2. Germline CDR1 is MNHNS and CDR2 is SASEGT. CDR3 length: 16 amino acids. V was clipped by 4 bases and J by 5 bases; unmatched bases: 9. CDR3 region: CASSARAGGPGDTQYF. The CDR3 DNA is TGTGCCAGCAGTGCTAGAGCGGGAGGGCCCGGAGATACGCAGTATTTT.

V is TRBV28 and J is TRBJ1-1, with D possibly being TRBD1 (6 bases). Germline loops: CDR1 MDHEN, CDR2 SYDVKM. Deletions cut 7 bases from V and 8 bases from J, with 14 bases between. This CDR3 comprises 12 residues. The CDR3 DNA reads TGTGCCAGCACCCGGGGGGCCAGGGAAGCTTTCTTT. It encodes CASTRGAREAFF. Full variable domain (rest looked up from reference TRBV28 and TRBJ1-1): DVKVTQSSRYLVKRTGEKVFLECVQDMDHENMFWYRQDPGLGLRLIYFSYDVKMKEKGDIPEGYSVSREKKERFSLILESASTNQTSMYLCASTRGAREAFFGQGTRLTVV.

This chain uses TRBV7-4 with TRBJ2-1; the D gene is possibly TRBD1 (5 bases). The CDR3 runs 19 residues. Looked up from germline, CDR1 is SGHVT and CDR2 is SQSDAQ. The V and J ends lost 1 base and 0 bases respectively, with 19 bases between them. The CDR3: CASSLVSGATYSSYNEQFF. The CDR3 coding sequence is TGTGCCAGCAGCTTAGTGTCTGGGGCGACCTATAGCTCCTACAATGAGCAGTTCTTC.